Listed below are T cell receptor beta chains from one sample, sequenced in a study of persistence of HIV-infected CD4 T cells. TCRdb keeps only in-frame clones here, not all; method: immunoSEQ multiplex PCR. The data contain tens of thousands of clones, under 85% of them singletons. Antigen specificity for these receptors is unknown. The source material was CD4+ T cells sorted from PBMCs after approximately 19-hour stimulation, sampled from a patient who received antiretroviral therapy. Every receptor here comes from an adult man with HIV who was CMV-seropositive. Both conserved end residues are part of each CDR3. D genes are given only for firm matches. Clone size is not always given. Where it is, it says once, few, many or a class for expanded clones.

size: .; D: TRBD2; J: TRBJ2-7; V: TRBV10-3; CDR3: CAISGLAENYEQYF; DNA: TGTGCCATCAGTGGACTAGCGGAGAACTACGAGCAGTACTTC
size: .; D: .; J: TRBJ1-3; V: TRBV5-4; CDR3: CASSLLATGSGNTIYF; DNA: TGTGCCAGCAGCTTACTAGCGACAGGCTCTGGAAACACCATATATTTT
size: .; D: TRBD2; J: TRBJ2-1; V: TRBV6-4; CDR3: CASSDGGVAGVNEQFF; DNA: TGTGCCAGCAGTGACGGGGGGGTAGCGGGAGTTAATGAGCAGTTCTTC
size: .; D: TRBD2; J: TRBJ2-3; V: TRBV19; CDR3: CASSMIPRLAGGTDTQYF; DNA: TGTGCCAGTAGTATGATCCCGAGACTAGCGGGAGGCACAGATACGCAGTATTTT
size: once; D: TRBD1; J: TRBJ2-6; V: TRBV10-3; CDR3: CASHRGSNSGANVLTF; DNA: TGTGCCAGCCACAGGGGGTCGAACTCTGGGGCCAACGTCCTGACTTTC
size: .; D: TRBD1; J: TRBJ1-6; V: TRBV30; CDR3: CAWSLTGGTGGSPLHF; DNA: TGTGCCTGGAGTTTAACCGGAGGGACAGGGGGCTCACCCCTCCACTTT
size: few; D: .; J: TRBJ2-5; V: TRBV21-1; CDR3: CASSKGEASGRPGETQYF; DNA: TGTGCCAGCAGCAAAGGAGAGGCTAGCGGGAGGCCGGGGGAGACCCAGTACTTC
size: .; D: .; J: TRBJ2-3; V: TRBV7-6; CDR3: CASSLIQWTAPHTQYF; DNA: TGTGCCAGCAGCTTAATTCAGTGGACTGCCCCCCATACGCAGTATTTT
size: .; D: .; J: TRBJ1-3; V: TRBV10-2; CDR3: CASSEHGSGNTIYF; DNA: TGCGCCAGCAGTGAGCATGGCTCTGGAAACACCATATATTTT
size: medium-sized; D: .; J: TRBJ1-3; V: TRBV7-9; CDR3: CASSPAEARSTIYF; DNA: TGTGCCAGCAGCCCGGCGGAGGCGAGAAGCACCATATATTTT
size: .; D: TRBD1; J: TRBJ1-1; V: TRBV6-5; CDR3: CASRGQLNTEAFF; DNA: TGTGCCAGCAGGGGACAGCTGAACACTGAAGCTTTCTTT
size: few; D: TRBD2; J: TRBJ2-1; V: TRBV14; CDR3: CASSQVPGRGSYNEQFF; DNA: TGTGCCAGCAGCCAAGTCCCAGGGCGGGGGTCCTACAATGAGCAGTTCTTC
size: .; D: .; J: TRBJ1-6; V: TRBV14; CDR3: CASSQAGSSYNSPLHF; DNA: TGTGCCAGCAGCCAAGCGGGGAGCTCCTATAATTCACCCCTCCACTTT
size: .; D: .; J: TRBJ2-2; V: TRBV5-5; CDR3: CASSLGGARTGELFF; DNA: TGTGCCAGCAGCTTGGGCGGAGCGCGCACCGGGGAGCTGTTTTTT
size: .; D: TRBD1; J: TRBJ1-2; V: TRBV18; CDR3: CAGQGLEANYGYTF; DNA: TGTGCCGGACAGGGTCTGGAGGCTAACTATGGCTACACCTTC
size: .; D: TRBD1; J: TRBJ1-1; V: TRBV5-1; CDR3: CASSPHTRTGSGNTEAFF; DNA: TGCGCCAGCAGCCCCCACACTAGGACAGGGAGTGGGAACACTGAAGCTTTCTTT
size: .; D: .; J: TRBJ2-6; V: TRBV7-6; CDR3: CASSPWDLLGGANVLTF; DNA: TGTGCCAGCAGCCCTTGGGATCTCTTAGGGGGGGCCAACGTCCTGACTTTC
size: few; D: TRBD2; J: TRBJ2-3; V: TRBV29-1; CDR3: CSVSLAGVTDTQYF; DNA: TGCAGCGTTTCACTAGCGGGGGTCACAGATACGCAGTATTTT
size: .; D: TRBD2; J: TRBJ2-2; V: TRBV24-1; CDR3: CATSEAGGGATGELFF; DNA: TGTGCCACCAGTGAGGCAGGCGGGGGGGCCACCGGGGAGCTGTTTTTT
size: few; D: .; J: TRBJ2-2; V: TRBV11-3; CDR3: CASSSHGGTGELFF; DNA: TGTGCCAGCAGCTCCCACGGGGGTACCGGGGAGCTGTTTTTT
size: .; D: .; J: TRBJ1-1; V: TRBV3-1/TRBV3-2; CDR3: CASSQLSLNTEAFF; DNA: TGTGCCAGCAGCCAATTATCGCTGAACACTGAAGCTTTCTTT
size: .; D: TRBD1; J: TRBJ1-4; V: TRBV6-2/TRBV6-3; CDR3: CASSYTDRGREKLFF; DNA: TGTGCCAGCAGTTACACGGACAGGGGGAGGGAAAAACTGTTTTTT
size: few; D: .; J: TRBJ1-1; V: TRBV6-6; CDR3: CASSRGTQNTEAFF; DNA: TGTGCCAGCAGCCGCGGGACCCAAAACACTGAAGCTTTCTTT
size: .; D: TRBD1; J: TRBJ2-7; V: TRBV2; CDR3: CASSVNRGYEQYF; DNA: TGTGCCAGCAGTGTAAACAGGGGGTACGAGCAGTACTTC
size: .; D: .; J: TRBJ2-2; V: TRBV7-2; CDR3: CASSLAPKNTGELFF; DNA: TGTGCCAGCAGCTTAGCGCCGAAGAACACCGGGGAGCTGTTTTTT
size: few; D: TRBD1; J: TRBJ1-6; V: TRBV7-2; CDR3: CASSSGQSSYNSPLHF; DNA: TGTGCCAGCAGCTCGGGACAGTCCTCCTATAATTCACCCCTCCACTTT